Listed here are 7 T cell receptor beta chains from one sample, sequenced in a study of response to subunit inactivated influenza vaccine. TCRdb re-called the RT-PCR reads through MiXCR, storing one row per CDR3 protein. This repertoire shows more than 550,000 distinct CDR3 sequences, about an eighth found once; its top ten account for roughly 10%. This specimen was PBMCs from blood, taken on the day of vaccination. These receptors were obtained from a man aged 50 to 60 who received an inactivated influenza vaccine.

The J gene is TRBJ2-3, the V gene TRBV29-1; tentatively, D is TRBD2 (5 bases). Between the trimmed V and J ends, which lost 3 bases and 2 bases, there was a span of 9 bases. The germline V gene encodes CDR1 SQVTM and CDR2 ANQGSEA. The CDR3 is made up of 13 amino acids. CDR3 loop: CSVDPGNTDTQYF. In DNA form, the CDR3 reads TGCAGCGTTGACCCGGGGAACACAGATACGCAGTATTTT.

The V and J genes are TRBV6-5 and TRBJ2-7; a weak D match, TRBD1 (6 bases). CDR1 is MNHEY, CDR2 SVGAGI, per germline. This CDR3 comprises 15 residues. Trimming shortened V by 1 base and J by 6 bases, and 16 bases separated the two germline ends. The CDR3 DNA sequence: TGTGCCAGCAGTTACTTAGCAGGGGCCTCTGGCGAGCAGTACTTC. Translating gives CASSYLAGASGEQYF.

This clonotype came up a few times. The V and J genes are TRBV4-3 and TRBJ2-3, with TRBD1 identical over 7 bases. V shed 0 bases and J 2 bases; nucleotides not matched to a gene: 5. The CDR3 runs 16 residues. CDR1 LGHNA and CDR2 YSLEER come from the germline V gene. CDR3 in amino acids: CASSQERDSYTDTQYF. The DNA of the CDR3 is TGCGCCAGCAGCCAAGAGAGGGACAGCTACACAGATACGCAGTATTTT.

This clonotype came up many times. The rearrangement links TRBV12-3 or TRBV12-4 to TRBJ2-5; D ambiguous. The CDR3 extends over 11 amino acids. The V end was cut by 8 bases, the J end by 4 bases, with 8 bases between. In nucleotides, the CDR3 is TGTGCCAGCGGGATAGTAGAGACCCAGTACTTC. Amino acid sequence: CASGIVETQYF.

This clonotype came up many times. This chain joins TRBV20-1 and TRBJ2-3; 12 positions agree with TRBD2. J gave up 2 bases and V 4 bases, and 4 bases lay outside the gene matches. There are 15 residues in the CDR3. Germline CDR1 DFQATT, CDR2 SNEGSKA (reference sequence). The CDR3 nucleotides are TGCAGTGCTATGACTAGCGGGGGAGCCACAGATACGCAGTATTTT. This sequence encodes CSAMTSGGATDTQYF.

In its sample, this clonotype was seen many times. This rearrangement joins TRBV12-3 or TRBV12-4 to TRBJ2-2; no firm D call. The V end lost 5 bases, the J end lost 0 bases, and 10 bases lay between the germline ends. This CDR3 is 15 amino acids long. The CDR3 reads CASSPRLANTGELFF. In DNA, the CDR3 is TGTGCCAGCAGTCCCAGACTCGCGAACACCGGGGAGCTGTTTTTT.

The chain is built from TRBV4-1 and TRBJ2-3, with 7 bases matching TRBD2. Germline assignment: CDR1 MGHRA and CDR2 YSYEKL. There are 18 residues in the CDR3. J lost 4 bases, V lost 1 base, and 14 bases had no gene match. DNA of the CDR3: TGCGCCAGCAGCCAAGGTCGTTCCGGGGGGAGTTGGGCAGATACGCAGTATTTT. Its translation: CASSQGRSGGSWADTQYF.